This TCR beta chain stems from a study of blood T cell repertoires in COVID-19 (dated by TCRdb to 2018 to 2021). For context, the study as a whole: The collaborator samples originated in the United States, Italy and Spain and spanned the acute and convalescent phases of COVID-19. The material from the prospective study consisted of cDNA or gDNA derived from T cells, B-cell-depleted T cells, or PBMCs. Deeply sampled blood TCRbeta repertoires from subjects exposed to, actively infected with, or recovered from COVID-19 were included in the dataset. A freely available public database, intended as a resource for researchers studying the immune response to SARS-CoV-2, is where the repertoires were released. The samples were drawn from two sources: the first 160 participants of the ongoing ImmuneRACE study, and 950 to 1,500 subjects contributed by 6 global collaborators. A de-identified subject ID, COVID-19 status, age in years and sex were almost always included in the sample metadata. Where available, HLA class I and class II types were taken from metadata supplied by the sample provider and were not determined by assay-based typing. Beyond this particular receptor, the publication reports: Clinical and demographic metadata were provided uncurated, with the amount varying by source and participant.

The collaborating institutions used their own protocols to collect whole blood in K2EDTA tubes. For TCRbeta analysis, collaborators shipped samples in one of three forms: frozen whole blood, isolated PBMCs, or DNA extracted from either of those sample types. About this clone itself: Its antigen target is currently unknown. No base quality values were provided; no much bigger clone lies one nucleotide off.

Taken from the germline V gene (reference sequence), the CDR1 and CDR2 loops are PRHDT and FYEKMQ. The CDR3 has 17 amino acids, counting the end cysteine and phenylalanine. The DNA shown is the 51-base CDR3, in frame from base 1. Germline trimming: 5 bases from V, 2 bases from J; junction bases outside gene matches: 13. The immunoSEQ Assay, a bias-controlled multiplex PCR, was used to amplify TCRbeta CDR3 regions from genomic DNA. On the authors' methods: The number of nucleated cells in each sample was estimated by amplification of reference gene primers within the assay. Sequence reads were collapsed and filtered to measure the absolute abundance of every unique TCRbeta CDR3 rearrangement. Productive Simpson clonality was computed per sample as the square root of Simpson's diversity index over productive rearrangements. Not all clones reach the TCRdb copy of this immuneACCESS table, which keeps in-frame sequences only. Checked studies attribute under half of the gap to unresolved V genes and leave the rest unexplained. V and J calls and clone size come straight from that table; D and trimming were deduced from the DNA. Across this sample there are 35,000 to 40,000 clones, with 81% seen only once. Of the sample, 25% to 30% falls within the top ten clones.

The V and J genes are TRBV13 and TRBJ2-5, with TRBD1 matching 8 junction bases. Sequenced input: peripheral blood. This TCR was recovered from a man aged 80 or over with active or convalescent COVID-19. The nucleotide sequence reads as follows: TGTGCCAGCAGCCAGAGACAGGGGACCCTACCTCAAGAGACCCAGTACTTC. Its amino acids are CASSQRQGTLPQETQYF.